This TCR beta chain derives from a study of cytomegalovirus exposure and HLA in healthy donors (dated by TCRdb to 2016 to 2017). Study-wide context: According to an earlier analysis of several hundred of the donors, about 179 million T cells yielded roughly 110 million unique TCR beta sequences and about 300 Gb of sequence data. To predict cytomegalovirus infection status, the study combined high-throughput TCR immunosequencing, statistical association of individual TCRs with disease status, and machine learning. The T cell repertoires of roughly 660 subjects were profiled by immunosequencing and related to cytomegalovirus serostatus. Along with the roughly 610-subject first cohort, a separate validation cohort of 120 different subjects was used. Both class I and class II loci were covered by HLA typing, at four-digit resolution. In an earlier analysis of 500 to 650 of the donors, high-throughput TCR beta sequencing was used to judge whether each TCR beta V gene segment behaved as functional or pseudogenic. Around 320 gigabases of sequencing data and approximately 93 million unique TCR sequences were included in an early release covering around 650 HLA-typed donors. Across around 400 genotyped donors of the cohort, an average of about 220,000 unique TCR beta nucleotide sequences per donor were sequenced, and 15% to 20% of those sequences were non-productive. All discovery cohort repertoires had been generated on a single sequencing platform. In a later genetic analysis, genome-wide SNP genotypes for about three fifths of the 666 donors were used, and that subset was treated as a discovery cohort. The number of typed donors differed by locus: roughly 629-630 for A, B, C, DRB1 and DQB1; approximately 520 for DQA1; approximately 600 for DPA1; and about 450 for DPB1. In a later analysis, previously published TCR beta repertoires from about 640 donors were re-analyzed and high-resolution HLA genotyping was added so that TCR occurrence patterns could be studied. Donor age, sex, ethnicity and CMV serostatus were compiled together with the repertoire data. Of the approximately 400 genotyped donors, less than 90% were placed in the genetic ancestry cluster associated with self-reported Caucasian donors. In the later analysis, no new phenotypic data were used to find candidate immune exposures; instead, reliance was placed on TCR beta sequences and their occurrence across donors. Four or five DR-DQ haplotypes were treated as single units for association and clustering because of strong linkage in the cohort. The study was designed to test whether signatures of past pathogen exposure could be identified by cataloging public T cell receptors.

A single count supports this clone. Its antigen remains undetermined. No much larger clone is present one base from it, and per-base qualities are unavailable. CDR1 SGHTA and CDR2 FQGNSA are derived from the germline V gene. V has 3 bases trimmed and J has 5 bases trimmed; junction bases matching no gene number 3. The CDR3 numbers 13 residues from cysteine through phenylalanine. Only the CDR3 region is kept as DNA, spanning 39 bases read in frame from base 1. The cohort consisted of 666 healthy bone marrow donors. At the time of sampling, all cohort members were nominally healthy, though unrecorded immune exposures were likely present. The donor tested CMV seropositive, placing the donor among the 289 seropositive members of the cohort. Every donor gave a peripheral blood sample, and the peripheral blood mononuclear cells from that sample were used for TCR beta sequencing. Genomic DNA extraction from the blood cell samples was performed with the Qiagen DNeasy Blood Extraction Kit.

Libraries were made using the immunoSEQ multiplex PCR assay. For the multiplex PCR, a mixture combining 60 forward primers for TCR Vbeta segments and 13 reverse primers for TCR Jbeta segments was used. The CDR3 region of rearranged TCR beta genes was amplified from genomic DNA by a multiplex PCR assay. The Illumina HiSeq System was used to sequence the amplified TCR beta libraries as 87-base-pair reads. In the authors' own workflow: A later analysis counted approximately 84 million unique TCR beta chains across the 666 repertoires, and 9.5 million to 11 million of these chains were shared by at least two donors. To remove PCR and sequencing errors, raw reads were error-corrected and collapsed into unique sequences using a nearest-neighbor algorithm that merged closely related sequences. CDR3 sequences were aligned to IMGT reference sequences to assign V, D and J gene segments. For a sequence to be retained, a match of at least six nucleotides to both a V gene segment and a J gene segment was required. A rearrangement was called productive if the CDR3 had no stop codons and remained in frame with V and J, and every other rearrangement was called non-productive. Following IMGT convention, CDR3 was defined as the stretch from the second conserved V-encoded cysteine to the conserved J-encoded phenylalanine. In an earlier analysis of around 540 of the donors, sequences lacking an unambiguous match to a single V gene segment were excluded. An earlier analysis of some 610 of the donors called V segments functional above 56.7% productive rearrangements and segregating when the between-donor standard deviation exceeded 5%. A statistical classification framework was built for diagnosing cytomegalovirus status from the catalog of TCR beta chain sequences. A later analysis assigned V and J genes by comparing TCR nucleotide sequences with IMGT/GENE-DB human TR gene sequences. The TCRdist pipeline was used in a later analysis to assign CDR3 sequences and most-parsimonious VDJ recombination scenarios. A later analysis defined each TCR beta chain by its CDR3 amino acid sequence plus V-gene family, and excluded reads lacking a unique V-gene family. In a later analysis, 450 to 600 highly shared, low-generation-probability nucleotide sequences were removed to address suspected cross-contamination and a sequencing artifact. For each public chain, a later analysis derived a clonal expansion index from normalized ranks of inferred template counts within each repertoire. In a later analysis, generation probabilities were computed using a VDJ recombination model fitted to out-of-frame rearrangements, and the results were checked against IGoR. In a later analysis, hypergeometric tests were used to score TCR-TCR, TCR-HLA and TCR-CMV co-occurrence, with a repertoire-size bias correction applied to TCR pairs. In a later analysis, false discovery rates were estimated by permuting HLA or CMV assignments 20 times. In a later analysis, co-occurring TCRs were grouped using DBSCAN, and TCRdist sequence similarity was added for clustering within HLA-allele-positive subsets. Repertoires with fewer than 30,000 or more than 120,000 public chains were left out of co-occurrence clustering, as were about five repertoires with anomalous nucleotide sharing. TCRdb limited this immuneACCESS table to in-frame rearrangements with V and J called. A share of clones is missing; checked studies link under half to unresolved V genes, and the rest is unexplained. Clone size and the V and J calls come from that table; the DNA yielded D and trimming. A total of under 300,000 clones appear in this sample, roughly 86% of them only once. The ten largest make up 2% of the sample.

Summary of the overall study and its limitations: A later analysis reported that several top co-occurrence clusters appeared linked to parvovirus B19, influenza, CMV and Epstein-Barr virus. A later analysis found that most CMV-associated TCR beta chains appeared HLA-restricted, with HLA associations seemingly driven largely by CMV exposure. A cluster of highly shared sequence variants was judged likely to be a technical artifact of the sequencing pipeline. In vitro tests confirmed that a few of the cytomegalovirus-associated TCR beta chains recognize cytomegalovirus antigens. Presence/absence analyses assumed roughly uniform sequencing depth across donors, an assumption that may not hold. An association between a missense DCLRE1C variant and V-gene and J-gene trimming of TCR beta chains was found in a later genetic analysis and replicated in an independent cohort. It was suggested by the authors that the approach could potentially be generalized to other disease states and immunological phenotypes. Correlated functional status among segregating V segments might reflect linkage disequilibrium, but an unknown experimental factor could not be ruled out. Roughly 15 rarely observed V segments, including chromosome 9 orphons, were excluded from the earlier analysis of several hundred of the donors because counts were too low. Because HLA typing was unavailable for some donors at each locus, only the typed subset was used in association tests. In a later analysis, 15,000 to 20,000 TCR beta sequences were associated with specific HLA alleles at a false discovery rate of 0.05. Strong co-occurrence of HLA alleles, especially DR and DQ, made assigning TCR associations to individual alleles difficult. A further reported finding was that TCR beta sequences accurately predicted the HLA-A and HLA-B alleles for most subjects in the first cohort. An earlier analysis of around 540 of the donors showed that most TCR beta V segments appeared in productive rearrangements either about 87% or about 30% of the time, which broadly matched IMGT annotations. In a later analysis, TCR association rates were found to vary across HLA loci, with the most associated TCRs seen for DRB1 alleles and the fewest for HLA-C alleles. CMV serostatus was the only immune exposure information available for the cohort. While some public TCRs were present in many individuals, most TCR sequences turned up only very rarely across donors. This cohort had only TCR beta chains sequenced, and the lack of alpha or paired-chain data limited which features could be detected. Because the 87-base-pair reads could not distinguish some IMGT-functional V segments, including TRBV6-2 and TRBV6-3, those segments were excluded. In a later analysis, HLA-associated TCR beta chains showed more clonal expansion and lower generation probabilities than non-associated chains that were equally common. In the study, 164 TCR beta chains were listed as associated with cytomegalovirus. In a later genetic analysis, fewer N-insertions in productive TCRs were reported among donors in an Asian-associated ancestry cluster than the roughly 700-donor mean. In both the original and validation cohorts, the classifier was reported to diagnose cytomegalovirus status with high specificity and sensitivity.

The sequencing sample was made of PBMCs. This receptor was obtained from a middle-aged woman in good health and CMV-seropositive. The sequence joins TRBV7-2 to TRBJ1-1, and TRBD1 matches 7 of the central bases. The DNA sequence reads TGTGCCAGCAGCTTTTCGACAGGGACTGAAGCTTTCTTT. Its protein is CASSFSTGTEAFF.